This T cell receptor (beta chain) emerged from a study of blood T cell repertoires in COVID-19. Study-level background: The study drew acute and convalescent COVID-19 samples from the United States, Italy and Spain.

This CDR3 has 13 amino acids. CDR1 is SGHTA and CDR2 is FQGNSA in the germline V gene. Between the trimmed V and J ends, which lost 0 bases and 6 bases, there was a span of 7 bases. Per the original methods: Reference gene primer amplification gave nucleated cell count estimates. Libraries were prepared by immunoSEQ multiplex PCR; TCRdb keeps only in-frame clonotypes and omits some of them. V and J calls and clone size are given by that table; D and trimming were obtained from the DNA. The sample has roughly 400,000 clones; just under 90% are singletons. Categorization into cohorts depended on clinical history that participants reported.

This chain uses TRBV7-2 with TRBJ2-3; the D is unclear. This clonotype originated in a woman aged 30 to 39 who had recovered from COVID-19. The specimen was PBMCs or T cells enriched from blood (not recorded which). The CDR3 bases are TGTGCCAGCAGCTTAGCCGAGGTGGATACGCAGTATTTT. It encodes CASSLAEVDTQYF.